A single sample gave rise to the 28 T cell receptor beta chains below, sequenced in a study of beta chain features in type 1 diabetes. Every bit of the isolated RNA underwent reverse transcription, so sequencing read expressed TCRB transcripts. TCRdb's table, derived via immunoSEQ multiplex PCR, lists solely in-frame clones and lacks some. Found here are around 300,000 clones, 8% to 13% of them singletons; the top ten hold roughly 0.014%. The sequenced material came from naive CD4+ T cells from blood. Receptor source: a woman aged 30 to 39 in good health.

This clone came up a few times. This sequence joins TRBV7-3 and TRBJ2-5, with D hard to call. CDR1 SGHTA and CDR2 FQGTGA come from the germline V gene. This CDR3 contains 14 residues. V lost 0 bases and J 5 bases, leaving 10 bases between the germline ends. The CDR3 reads CASSLTRGRETQYF. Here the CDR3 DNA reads TGTGCCAGCAGCTTAACACGAGGAAGGGAGACCCAGTACTTC.

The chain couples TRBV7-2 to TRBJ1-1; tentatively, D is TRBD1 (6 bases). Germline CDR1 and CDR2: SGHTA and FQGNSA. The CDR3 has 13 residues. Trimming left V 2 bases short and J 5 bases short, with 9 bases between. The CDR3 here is CASSLQGSTEAFF. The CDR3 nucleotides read TGTGCCAGCAGCTTACAGGGGTCTACTGAAGCTTTCTTT.

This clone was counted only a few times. The CDR3 sequence: CASSLGSSGPGTGELFF. The CDR3 DNA reads TGTGCCAGCAGTTTGGGGTCTAGCGGCCCTGGGACCGGGGAGCTGTTTTTT. The rearrangement joins TRBV27 to TRBJ2-2, with 7 bases lining up with TRBD2. This CDR3 comprises 17 residues. J gave up 5 bases and V 3 bases, and 12 bases lay outside the gene matches. Germline loops: CDR1 MNHEY, CDR2 SMNVEV (reference sequence).

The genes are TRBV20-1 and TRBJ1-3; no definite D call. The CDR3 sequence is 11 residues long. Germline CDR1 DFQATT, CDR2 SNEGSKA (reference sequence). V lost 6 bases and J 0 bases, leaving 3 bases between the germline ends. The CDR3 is CSAHSGNTIYF. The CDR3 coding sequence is TGCAGTGCCCACTCTGGAAACACCATATATTTT.

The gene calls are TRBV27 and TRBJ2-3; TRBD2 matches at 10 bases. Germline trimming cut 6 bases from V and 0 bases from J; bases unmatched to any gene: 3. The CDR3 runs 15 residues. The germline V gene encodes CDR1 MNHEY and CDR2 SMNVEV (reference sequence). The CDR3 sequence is CASRRTSGSTDTQYF. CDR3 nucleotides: TGTGCCAGCAGGAGGACTAGCGGAAGCACAGATACGCAGTATTTT.

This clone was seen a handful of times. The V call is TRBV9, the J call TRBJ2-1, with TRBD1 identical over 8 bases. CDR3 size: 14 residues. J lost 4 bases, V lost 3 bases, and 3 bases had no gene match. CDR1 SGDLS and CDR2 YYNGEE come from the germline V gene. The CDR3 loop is CASSGTGLYNEQFF. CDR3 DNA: TGTGCCAGCAGCGGGACAGGGTTGTACAATGAGCAGTTCTTC.

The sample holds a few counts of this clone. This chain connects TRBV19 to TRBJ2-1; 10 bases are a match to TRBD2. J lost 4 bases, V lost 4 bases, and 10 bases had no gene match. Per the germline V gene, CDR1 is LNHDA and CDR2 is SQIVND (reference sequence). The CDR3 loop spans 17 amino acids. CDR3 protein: CASSRRKAGGLYNEQFF. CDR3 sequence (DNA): TGTGCCAGTAGTAGGCGTAAAGCGGGAGGGCTTTACAATGAGCAGTTCTTC. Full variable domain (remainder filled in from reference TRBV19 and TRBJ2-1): DGGITQSPKYLFRKEGQNVTLSCEQNLNHDAMYWYRQDPGQGLRLIYYSQIVNDFQKGDIAEGYSVSREKKESFPLTVTSAQKNPTAFYLCASSRRKAGGLYNEQFFGPGTRLTVL.

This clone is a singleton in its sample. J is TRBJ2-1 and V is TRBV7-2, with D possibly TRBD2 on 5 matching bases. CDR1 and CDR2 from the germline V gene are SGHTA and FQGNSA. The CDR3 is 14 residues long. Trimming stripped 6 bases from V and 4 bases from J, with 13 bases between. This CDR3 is CASRDFLHYNEQFF. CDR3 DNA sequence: TGTGCCAGCAGGGACTTTCTCCATTACAATGAGCAGTTCTTC.

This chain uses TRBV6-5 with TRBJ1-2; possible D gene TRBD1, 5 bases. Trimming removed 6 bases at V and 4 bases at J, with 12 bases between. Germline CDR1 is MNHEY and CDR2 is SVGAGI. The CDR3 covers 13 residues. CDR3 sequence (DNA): TGTGCCAGCAGGCCAACAGGAATCTATGGCTACACCTTC. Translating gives CASRPTGIYGYTF.

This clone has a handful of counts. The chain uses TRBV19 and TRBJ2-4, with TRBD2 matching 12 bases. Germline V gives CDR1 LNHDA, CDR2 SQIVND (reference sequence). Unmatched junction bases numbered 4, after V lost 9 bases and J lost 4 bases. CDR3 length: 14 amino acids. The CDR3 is CASTTSGRKNIQYF. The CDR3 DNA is TGTGCCAGCACGACTAGCGGGAGAAAAAACATTCAGTACTTC.

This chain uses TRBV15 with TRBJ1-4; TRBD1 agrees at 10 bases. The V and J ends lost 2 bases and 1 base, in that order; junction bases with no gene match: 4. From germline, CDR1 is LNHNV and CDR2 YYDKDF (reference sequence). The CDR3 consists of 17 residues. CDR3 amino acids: CATSRSDRGRTNEKLFF. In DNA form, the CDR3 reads TGTGCCACCAGCAGATCGGACAGGGGGAGAACTAATGAAAAACTGTTTTTT. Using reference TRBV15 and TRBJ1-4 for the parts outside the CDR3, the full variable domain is DAMVIQNPRYQVTQFGKPVTLSCSQTLNHNVMYWYQQKSSQAPKLLFHYYDKDFNNEADTPDNFQSRRPNTSFCFLDIRSPGLGDTAMYLCATSRSDRGRTNEKLFFGSGTQLSVL.

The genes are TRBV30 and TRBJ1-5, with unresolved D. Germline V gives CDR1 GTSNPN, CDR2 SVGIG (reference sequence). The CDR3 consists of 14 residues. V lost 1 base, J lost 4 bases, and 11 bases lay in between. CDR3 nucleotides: TGTGCCTGGAGTGAGACAAGCGGGAATCAGCCCCAGCATTTT. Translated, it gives CAWSETSGNQPQHF.

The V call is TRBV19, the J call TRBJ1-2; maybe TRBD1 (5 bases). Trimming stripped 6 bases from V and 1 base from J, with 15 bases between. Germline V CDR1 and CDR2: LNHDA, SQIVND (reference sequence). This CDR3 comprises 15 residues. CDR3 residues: CASRFRRQLNYGYTF. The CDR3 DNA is TGTGCCAGTAGGTTCCGGAGACAGCTTAACTATGGCTACACCTTC.

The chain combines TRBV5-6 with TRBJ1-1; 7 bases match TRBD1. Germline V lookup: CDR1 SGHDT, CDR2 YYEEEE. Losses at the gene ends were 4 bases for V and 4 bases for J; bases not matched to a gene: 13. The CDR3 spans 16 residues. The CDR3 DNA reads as TGTGCCAGCAGCCCACGGACAGGAATGAGGGTCACTGAAGCTTTCTTT. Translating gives CASSPRTGMRVTEAFF.

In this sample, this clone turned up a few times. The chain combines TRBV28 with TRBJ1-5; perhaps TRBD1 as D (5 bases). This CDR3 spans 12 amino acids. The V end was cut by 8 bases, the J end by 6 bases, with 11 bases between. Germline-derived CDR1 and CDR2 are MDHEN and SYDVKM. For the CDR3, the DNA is TGTGCCAGCGACAGCTGGGGTCAGCCCCAGCATTTT. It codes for CASDSWGQPQHF. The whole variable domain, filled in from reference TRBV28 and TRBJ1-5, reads DVKVTQSSRYLVKRTGEKVFLECVQDMDHENMFWYRQDPGLGLRLIYFSYDVKMKEKGDIPEGYSVSREKKERFSLILESASTNQTSMYLCASDSWGQPQHFGDGTRLSIL.

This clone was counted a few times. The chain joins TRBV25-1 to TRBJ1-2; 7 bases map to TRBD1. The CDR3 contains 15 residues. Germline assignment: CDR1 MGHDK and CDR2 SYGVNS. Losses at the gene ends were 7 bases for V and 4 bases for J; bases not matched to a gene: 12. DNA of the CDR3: TGTGCCAGCACCGAAACAGGGGCGCAGGGCTATGGCTACACCTTC. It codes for CASTETGAQGYGYTF.

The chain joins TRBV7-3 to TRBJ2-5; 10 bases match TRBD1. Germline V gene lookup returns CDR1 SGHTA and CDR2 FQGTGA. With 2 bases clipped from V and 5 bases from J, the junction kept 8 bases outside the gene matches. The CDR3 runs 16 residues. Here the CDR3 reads CASSLDGTGVGETQYF. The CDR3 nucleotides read TGTGCCAGCAGCTTAGATGGGACAGGGGTCGGTGAGACCCAGTACTTC.

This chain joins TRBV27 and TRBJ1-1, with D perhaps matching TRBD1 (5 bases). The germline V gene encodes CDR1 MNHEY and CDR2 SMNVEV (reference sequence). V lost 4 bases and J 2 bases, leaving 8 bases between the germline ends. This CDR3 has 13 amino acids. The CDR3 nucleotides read TGTGCCAGCAGTTACCGGACAAACACTGAAGCTTTCTTT. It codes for CASSYRTNTEAFF.

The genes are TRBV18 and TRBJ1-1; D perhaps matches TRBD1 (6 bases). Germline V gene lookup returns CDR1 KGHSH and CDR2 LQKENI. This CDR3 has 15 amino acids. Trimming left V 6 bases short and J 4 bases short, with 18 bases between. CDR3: CASSSTQAGATEAFF. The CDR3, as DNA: TGTGCCAGCTCGTCCACCCAGGCAGGGGCCACTGAAGCTTTCTTT.

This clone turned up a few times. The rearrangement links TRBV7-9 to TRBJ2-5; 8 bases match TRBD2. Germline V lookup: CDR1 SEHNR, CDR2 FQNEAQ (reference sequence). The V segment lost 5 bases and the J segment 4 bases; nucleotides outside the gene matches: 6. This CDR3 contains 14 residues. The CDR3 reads CASSAREGPETQYF. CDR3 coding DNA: TGTGCCAGCAGCGCCCGGGAGGGGCCAGAGACCCAGTACTTC.

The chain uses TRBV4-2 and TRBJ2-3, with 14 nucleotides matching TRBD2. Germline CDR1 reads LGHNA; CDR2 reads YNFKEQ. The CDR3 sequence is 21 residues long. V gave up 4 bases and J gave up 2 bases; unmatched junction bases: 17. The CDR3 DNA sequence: TGTGCCAGCAGCCGCCTTGCTTCCGGGACTAGCGGGAGTTGGGTCACAGATACGCAGTATTTT. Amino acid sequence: CASSRLASGTSGSWVTDTQYF.

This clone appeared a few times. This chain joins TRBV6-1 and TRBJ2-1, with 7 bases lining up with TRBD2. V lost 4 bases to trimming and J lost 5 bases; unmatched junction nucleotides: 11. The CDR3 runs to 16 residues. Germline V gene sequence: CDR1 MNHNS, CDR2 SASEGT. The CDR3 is CASSGLGGRSHNEQFF. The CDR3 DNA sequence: TGTGCCAGCAGTGGGCTCGGCGGGAGAAGTCACAATGAGCAGTTCTTC.

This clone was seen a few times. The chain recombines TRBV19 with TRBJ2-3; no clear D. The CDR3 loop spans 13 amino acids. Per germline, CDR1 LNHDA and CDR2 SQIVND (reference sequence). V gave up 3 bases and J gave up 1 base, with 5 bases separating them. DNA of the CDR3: TGTGCCAGTAGTATCGCGGGCACAGATACGCAGTATTTT. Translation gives CASSIAGTDTQYF. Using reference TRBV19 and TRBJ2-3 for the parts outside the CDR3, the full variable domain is DGGITQSPKYLFRKEGQNVTLSCEQNLNHDAMYWYRQDPGQGLRLIYYSQIVNDFQKGDIAEGYSVSREKKESFPLTVTSAQKNPTAFYLCASSIAGTDTQYFGPGTRLTVL.

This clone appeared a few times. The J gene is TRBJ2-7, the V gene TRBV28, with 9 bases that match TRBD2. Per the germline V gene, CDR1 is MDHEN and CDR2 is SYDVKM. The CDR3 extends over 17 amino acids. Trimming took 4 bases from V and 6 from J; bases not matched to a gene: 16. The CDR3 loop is CASSSRAPAGGLGEQYF. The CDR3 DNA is TGTGCCAGCAGTTCTAGGGCCCCAGCGGGAGGTTTGGGCGAGCAGTACTTC. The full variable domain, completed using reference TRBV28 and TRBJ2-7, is DVKVTQSSRYLVKRTGEKVFLECVQDMDHENMFWYRQDPGLGLRLIYFSYDVKMKEKGDIPEGYSVSREKKERFSLILESASTNQTSMYLCASSSRAPAGGLGEQYFGPGTRLTVT.

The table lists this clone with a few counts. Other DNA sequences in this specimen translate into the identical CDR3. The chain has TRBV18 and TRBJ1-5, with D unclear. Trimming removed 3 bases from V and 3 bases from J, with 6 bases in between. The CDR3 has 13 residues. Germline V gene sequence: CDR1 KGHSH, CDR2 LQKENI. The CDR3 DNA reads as TGTGCCAGCTCACCGGGCGTCAATCAGCCCCAGCATTTT. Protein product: CASSPGVNQPQHF.

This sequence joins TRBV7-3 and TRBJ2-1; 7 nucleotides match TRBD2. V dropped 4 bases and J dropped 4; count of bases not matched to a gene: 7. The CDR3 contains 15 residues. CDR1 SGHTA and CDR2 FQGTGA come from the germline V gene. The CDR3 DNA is TGTGCCAGCAGCTCAATTAGCGGGCCTTACAATGAGCAGTTCTTC. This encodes CASSSISGPYNEQFF.

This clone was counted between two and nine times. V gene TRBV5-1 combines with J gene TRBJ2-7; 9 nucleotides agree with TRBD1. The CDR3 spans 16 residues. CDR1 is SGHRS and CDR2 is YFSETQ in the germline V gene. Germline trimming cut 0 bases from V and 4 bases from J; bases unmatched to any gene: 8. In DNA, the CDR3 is TGCGCCAGCAGCTTGGCCGTCTGGGACAGGGCATACGAGCAGTACTTC. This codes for CASSLAVWDRAYEQYF.

The CDR3: CASSYLGLAGETQYF. In nucleotides, the CDR3 is TGTGCCAGCAGTTACTTAGGACTAGCTGGGGAGACCCAGTACTTC. This chain connects TRBV6-6 to TRBJ2-5, with 8 bases fitting TRBD2. From germline, CDR1 is MNHNY and CDR2 SVGAGI (reference sequence). The V gene end was trimmed by 1 base and the J gene end by 5 bases; junction bases not matched to a gene: 6. This CDR3 is built from 15 residues.